This paragraph covers one T cell receptor (beta chain) sequence. It lacks a known antigen. The sample holds no much larger clone one base away, and base qualities are not on file. This sample is drawn from a study of cytomegalovirus exposure and HLA in healthy donors listed by TCRdb under 2017. Background for the entire study: An earlier analysis of some 550 of the donors reported 250 to 300 Gb of sequence data and 100 million to 130 million unique TCR beta sequences from 190 million or so T cells. The study aimed to test whether cataloging public T cell receptors could reveal signatures of past pathogen exposure. On average, roughly 200,000 unique TCR beta nucleotide sequences were sequenced per donor among a few hundred genotyped donors of the cohort, with about 17% of those sequences being non-productive. A later genetic analysis took genome-wide SNP genotypes for about 60% of the roughly 670 donors and used that subset as a discovery cohort. Rather than drawing on any new phenotypic data, the later analysis identified candidate immune exposures from TCR beta sequences and the way those sequences occurred across donors. An earlier analysis of approximately 630 of the donors applied high-throughput TCR beta sequencing to assess whether each TCR beta V gene segment acted as functional or pseudogenic. To predict cytomegalovirus infection status, the study combined high-throughput TCR immunosequencing, statistical association of individual TCRs with disease status, and machine learning. Typing coverage varied by locus: roughly 629-640 donors for A, B, C, DRB1 and DQB1; 522 for DQA1; nearly 610 for DPA1; some 470 for DPB1. HLA typing included class I and class II loci at four-digit resolution. Donor age, sex, ethnicity and CMV serostatus were compiled together with the repertoire data. In a later analysis, previously published TCR beta repertoires from 666 donors were re-analyzed and high-resolution HLA genotyping was added so that TCR occurrence patterns could be studied. Of the approximately 370 genotyped donors, roughly 80% were placed in the genetic ancestry cluster associated with self-reported Caucasian donors. Every repertoire in the discovery cohort had been generated on one and the same sequencing platform. An early release that covered more than 550 HLA-typed donors contained about 300 gigabases of sequencing data and tens of millions of unique TCR sequences. The study profiled the T cell repertoires of 500 to 800 subjects by immunosequencing and related them to cytomegalovirus serostatus. Five DR-DQ haplotypes were handled as single units for association and clustering, since linkage in the cohort was strong. Along with the roughly 700-subject first cohort, a separate validation cohort of roughly 110 different subjects was used.

Library preparation used the immunoSEQ multiplex PCR assay. For the multiplex PCR, a mixture combining 60 forward primers for TCR Vbeta segments and 13 reverse primers for TCR Jbeta segments was used. The CDR3 region of rearranged TCR beta genes was amplified from genomic DNA by a multiplex PCR assay. The amplified TCR beta libraries were sequenced on the Illumina HiSeq System as 87-base-pair reads. The study's processing was this. A later analysis counted approximately 74 million unique TCR beta chains across the 690 or so repertoires, and 10 million to 11 million of these chains were shared by at least two donors. A nearest-neighbor algorithm error-corrected the raw reads and collapsed the reads into unique sequences, merging closely related sequences to remove PCR and sequencing errors. CDR3 sequences were aligned to IMGT reference sequences to assign V, D and J gene segments. For a sequence to be retained, at least a six-nucleotide match to both a V gene segment and a J gene segment was required. Rearrangements were classified as productive when the CDR3 lacked stop codons and remained in frame with V and J, and all other rearrangements were classified as non-productive. CDR3 was defined by IMGT convention, running from the second conserved V-encoded cysteine to the conserved J-encoded phenylalanine. Sequences without an unambiguous match to a single V gene segment were excluded from the earlier analysis of almost 600 of the donors. In an earlier analysis of 587 of the donors, V segments were called functional above 56.7% productive rearrangements and were called segregating when the between-donor standard deviation exceeded 5%. A statistical classification framework was built for diagnosing cytomegalovirus status from the catalog of TCR beta chain sequences. V and J gene assignment, in a later analysis, came from comparing TCR nucleotide sequences with IMGT/GENE-DB human TR gene sequences. Using the TCRdist pipeline, a later analysis assigned CDR3 sequences along with most-parsimonious VDJ recombination scenarios. In a later analysis, each TCR beta chain was defined by its CDR3 amino acid sequence together with its V-gene family, and reads lacking a unique V-gene family were excluded. A later analysis removed several hundred highly shared, low-generation-probability nucleotide sequences to deal with suspected cross-contamination and a sequencing artifact. For each public chain, a later analysis derived a clonal expansion index from normalized ranks of inferred template counts within each repertoire. In a later analysis, generation probabilities were computed using a VDJ recombination model fitted to out-of-frame rearrangements, and the results were checked against IGoR. A later analysis scored TCR-TCR, TCR-HLA and TCR-CMV co-occurrence with hypergeometric tests, applying a repertoire-size bias correction to TCR pairs. To estimate false discovery rates, a later analysis permuted the HLA or CMV assignments 20 times. In a later analysis, co-occurring TCRs were grouped with DBSCAN, and TCRdist sequence similarity was added when clustering was performed within HLA-allele-positive subsets. Repertoires with fewer than 30,000 or more than 120,000 public chains were left out of co-occurrence clustering, as were a handful of repertoires with anomalous nucleotide sharing. In its TCRdb copy, this immuneACCESS table keeps in-frame sequences only and misses some clones. Where compared with another copy, unresolved V genes explain less than half of these, and the others have no known cause. V, J and clone size reflect that table, while D and trimming were determined from the DNA. The table for this sample lists about 130,000 clones; just over 75% of them were counted only once. The leading ten clones occupy around 1.8% of the sample.

The cohort was made up of approximately 700 healthy bone marrow donors. At the time of sampling, all cohort members were nominally healthy, though unrecorded immune exposures were likely present. The donor tested CMV seronegative, placing the donor among the 350 or so seronegative members of the cohort. Each donor provided a peripheral blood sample, and peripheral blood mononuclear cells were used for TCR beta sequencing. The Qiagen DNeasy Blood Extraction Kit was used to extract genomic DNA from the blood cell samples. General study outcomes and caveats: A later genetic analysis associated a missense DCLRE1C variant with V-gene and J-gene trimming of TCR beta chains, and an independent cohort replicated the association. In an earlier analysis of more than 450 of the donors, most TCR beta V segments were observed in productive rearrangements about 87% or about 30% of the time, broadly matching IMGT annotations. When HLA alleles, especially DR and DQ, strongly co-occurred, attributing TCR associations to individual alleles was difficult. The study gave a list of about 160 TCR beta chains associated with cytomegalovirus. Roughly uniform sequencing depth across donors was assumed in presence/absence analyses, although this assumption may not hold. Correlated functional status among segregating V segments might be attributable to linkage disequilibrium, but an unknown experimental factor could not be ruled out. In a later analysis, HLA-associated TCR beta chains showed more clonal expansion and lower generation probabilities than non-associated chains that were equally common. The cohort was sequenced for TCR beta chains only, and without alpha or paired-chain data the features that could be detected were limited. HLA typing was unavailable for some donors at each locus, so association tests used only the typed subset. While some public TCRs were present in many individuals, most TCR sequences turned up only very rarely across donors. The classifier was reported to diagnose cytomegalovirus status with high specificity and sensitivity in both the original and validation cohorts. In a later analysis, TCR association rates were found to vary across HLA loci, with the most associated TCRs seen for DRB1 alleles and the fewest for HLA-C alleles. In vitro tests confirmed that three of the cytomegalovirus-associated TCR beta chains recognize cytomegalovirus antigens. A group of highly shared sequence variants was considered likely to be a technical artifact of the sequencing pipeline. The only immune exposure information available for the cohort was CMV serostatus. Specific HLA alleles were associated with 16,951 TCR beta sequences at a false discovery rate of 0.05 in a later analysis. The earlier analysis of almost 600 of the donors excluded over 15 rarely observed V segments, including chromosome 9 orphons, because counts were too low. A later analysis found that most CMV-associated TCR beta chains appeared HLA-restricted, with HLA associations seemingly driven largely by CMV exposure. It was suggested by the authors that the approach could potentially be generalized to other disease states and immunological phenotypes. According to a later genetic analysis, donors in an Asian-associated ancestry cluster had fewer N-insertions in productive TCRs than the roughly 700-donor mean. According to a later analysis, parvovirus B19, influenza, CMV and Epstein-Barr virus appeared linked to several top co-occurrence clusters. A further reported finding was that TCR beta sequences accurately predicted the HLA-A and HLA-B alleles for most subjects in the first cohort.

Sequencing input: PBMCs. The source is a woman aged 45-65 years in good health and CMV-seronegative.

DNA sequence: TGCGCCAGCAGCTCGTTGCCGGGACAGGGAGTGGCTGAAGCTTTCTTT. The resulting protein is CASSSLPGQGVAEAFF. The rearrangement joined TRBV5-1 to TRBJ1-1; 9 central nucleotides agree with TRBD1. Inclusive of the bounding cysteine and phenylalanine, the CDR3 is 16 residues long. Only the CDR3 portion is preserved as DNA: 48 bases, with reading frame beginning at the first base. Clipping removes 3 bases from V and 6 bases from J, with 12 as the unmatched junction base count. From the germline V gene, CDR1 is SGHRS and CDR2 is YFSETQ.